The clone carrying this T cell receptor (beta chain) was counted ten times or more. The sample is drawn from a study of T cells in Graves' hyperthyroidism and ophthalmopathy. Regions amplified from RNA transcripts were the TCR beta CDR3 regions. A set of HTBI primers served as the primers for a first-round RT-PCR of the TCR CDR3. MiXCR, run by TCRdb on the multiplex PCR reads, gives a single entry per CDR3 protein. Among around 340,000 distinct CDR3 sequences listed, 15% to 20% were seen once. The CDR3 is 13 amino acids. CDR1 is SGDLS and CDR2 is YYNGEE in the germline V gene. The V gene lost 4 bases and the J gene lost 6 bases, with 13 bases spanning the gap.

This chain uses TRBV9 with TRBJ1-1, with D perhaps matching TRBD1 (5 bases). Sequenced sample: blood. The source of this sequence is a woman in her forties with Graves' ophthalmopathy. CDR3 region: CASSPPRGAEAFF. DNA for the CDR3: TGTGCCAGCAGCCCGCCCCGGGGCGCTGAAGCTTTCTTT.